These 2 T cell receptor beta chains originate from one sample sequenced in a study of blood T cell repertoires in COVID-19. Clones were sequenced by immunoSEQ multiplex PCR, and TCRdb holds only the in-frame ones, with some missing. The sample holds tens of thousands of clones; under 90% are singletons and the top ten take 1.1% to 1.5%. The sample comprised peripheral blood. Receptor source: a man in his 60s with acute or convalescent COVID-19.

The V call is TRBV3-1 (or the pseudogene TRBV3-2), the J call TRBJ1-5; no definite D call. Germline V lookup: CDR1 LGHDT, CDR2 YNNKEL (reference sequence). This CDR3 region has 15 residues. Trimming removed 0 bases at V and 6 bases at J, with 12 bases between. CDR3 nucleotide sequence: TGTGCCAGCAGCCAAGATCAACCAGGTGGTCAGCCCCAGCATTTT. It codes for CASSQDQPGGQPQHF.

The J gene is TRBJ1-2, the V gene TRBV30; 8 bases match TRBD1. The germline gives CDR1 GTSNPN, CDR2 SVGIG (reference sequence). This CDR3 comprises 13 residues. The trim removed 1 base at V and 3 bases at J, leaving 1 base unmatched. The chain's CDR3 is CAWSAGQDYGYTF. The CDR3 coding sequence is TGTGCCTGGAGTGCGGGACAGGACTATGGCTACACCTTC.